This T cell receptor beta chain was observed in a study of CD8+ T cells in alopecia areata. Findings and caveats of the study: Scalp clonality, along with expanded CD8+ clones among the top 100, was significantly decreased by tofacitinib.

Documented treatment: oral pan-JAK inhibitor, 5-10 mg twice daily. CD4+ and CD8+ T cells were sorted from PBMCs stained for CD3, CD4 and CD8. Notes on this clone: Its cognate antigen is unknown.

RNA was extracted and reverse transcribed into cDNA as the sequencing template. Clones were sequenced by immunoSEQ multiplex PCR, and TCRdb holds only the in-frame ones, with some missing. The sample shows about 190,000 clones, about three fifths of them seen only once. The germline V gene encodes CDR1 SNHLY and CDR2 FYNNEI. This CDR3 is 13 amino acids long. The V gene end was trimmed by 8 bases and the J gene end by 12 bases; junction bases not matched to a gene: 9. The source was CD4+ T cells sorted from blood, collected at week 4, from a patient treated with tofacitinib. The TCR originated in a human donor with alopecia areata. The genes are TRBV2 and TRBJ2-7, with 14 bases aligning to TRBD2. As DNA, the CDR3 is TGTGCCAGCCGAGAAGGGACTAGCGGGAGTCTGTACTTC. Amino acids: CASREGTSGSLYF.